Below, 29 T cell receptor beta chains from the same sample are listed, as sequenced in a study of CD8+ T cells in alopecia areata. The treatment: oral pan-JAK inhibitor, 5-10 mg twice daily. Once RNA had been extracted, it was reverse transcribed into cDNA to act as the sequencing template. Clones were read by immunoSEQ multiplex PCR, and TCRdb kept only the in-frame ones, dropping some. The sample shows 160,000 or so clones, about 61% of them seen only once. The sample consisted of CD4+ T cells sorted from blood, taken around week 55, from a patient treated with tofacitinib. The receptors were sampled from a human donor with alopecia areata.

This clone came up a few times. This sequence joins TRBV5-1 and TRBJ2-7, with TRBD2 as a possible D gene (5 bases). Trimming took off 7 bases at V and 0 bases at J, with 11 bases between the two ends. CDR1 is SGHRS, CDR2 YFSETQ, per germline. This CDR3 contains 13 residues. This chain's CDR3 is CASGSGGSYEQYF. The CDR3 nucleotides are TGCGCCAGCGGGAGTGGCGGCTCCTACGAGCAGTACTTC.

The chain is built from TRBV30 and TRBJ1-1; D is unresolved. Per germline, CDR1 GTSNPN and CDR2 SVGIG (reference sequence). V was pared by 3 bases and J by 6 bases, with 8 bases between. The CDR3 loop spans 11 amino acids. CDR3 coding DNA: TGTGCCTGGAGGGTGGAAGCTGAAGCTTTCTTT. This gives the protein CAWRVEAEAFF.

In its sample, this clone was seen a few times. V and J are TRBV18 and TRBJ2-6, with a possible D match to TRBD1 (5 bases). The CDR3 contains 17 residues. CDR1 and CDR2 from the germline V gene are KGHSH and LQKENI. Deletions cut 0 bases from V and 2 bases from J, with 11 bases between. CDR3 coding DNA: TGTGCCAGCTCACCACCGCCCCGGACAACTGGGGCCAACGTCCTGACTTTC. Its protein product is CASSPPPRTTGANVLTF. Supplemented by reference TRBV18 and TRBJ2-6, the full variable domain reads NAGVMQNPRHLVRRRGQEARLRCSPMKGHSHVYWYRQLPEEGLKFMVYLQKENIIDESGMPKERFSAEFPKEGPSILRIQQVVRGDSAAYFCASSPPPRTTGANVLTFGAGSRLTVL.

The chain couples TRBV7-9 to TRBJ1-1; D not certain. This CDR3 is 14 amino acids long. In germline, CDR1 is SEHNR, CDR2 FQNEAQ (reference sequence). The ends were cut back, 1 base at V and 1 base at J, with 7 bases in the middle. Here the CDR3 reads CASSLVVGNTEAFF. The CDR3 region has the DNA TGTGCCAGCAGCTTAGTTGTGGGGAACACTGAAGCTTTCTTT.

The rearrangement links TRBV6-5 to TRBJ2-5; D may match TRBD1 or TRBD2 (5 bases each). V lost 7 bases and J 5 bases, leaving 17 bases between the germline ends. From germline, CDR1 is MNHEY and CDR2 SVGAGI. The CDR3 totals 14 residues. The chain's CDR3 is CASTRDGDRETQYF. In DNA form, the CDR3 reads TGTGCCAGCACCAGGGACGGGGATCGGGAGACCCAGTACTTC.

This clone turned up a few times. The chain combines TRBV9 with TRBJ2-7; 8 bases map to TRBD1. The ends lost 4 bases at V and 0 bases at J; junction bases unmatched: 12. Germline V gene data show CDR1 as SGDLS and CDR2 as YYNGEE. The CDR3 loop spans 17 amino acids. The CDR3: CASSPHQPGGASYEQYF. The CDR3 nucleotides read TGTGCCAGCAGCCCCCATCAACCAGGGGGCGCCTCCTACGAGCAGTACTTC.

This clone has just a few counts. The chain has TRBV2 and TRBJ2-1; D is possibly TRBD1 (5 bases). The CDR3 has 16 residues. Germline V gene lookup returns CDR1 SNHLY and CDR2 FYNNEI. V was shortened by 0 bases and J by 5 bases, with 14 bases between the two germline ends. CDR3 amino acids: CASSEAQQPGNNEQFF. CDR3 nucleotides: TGTGCCAGCAGTGAAGCGCAGCAGCCAGGGAACAATGAGCAGTTCTTC.

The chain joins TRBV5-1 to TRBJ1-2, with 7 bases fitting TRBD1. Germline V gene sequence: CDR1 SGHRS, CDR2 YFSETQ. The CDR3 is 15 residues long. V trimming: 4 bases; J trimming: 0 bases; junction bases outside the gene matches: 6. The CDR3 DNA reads TGCGCCAGCAGCCCGGGACAGCTAGCTAACTATGGCTACACCTTC. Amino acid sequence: CASSPGQLANYGYTF. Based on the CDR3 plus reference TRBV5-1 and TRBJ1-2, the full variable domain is KAGVTQTPRYLIKTRGQQVTLSCSPISGHRSVSWYQQTPGQGLQFLFEYFSETQRNKGNFPGRFSGRQFSNSRSEMNVSTLELGDSALYLCASSPGQLANYGYTFGSGTRLTVV.

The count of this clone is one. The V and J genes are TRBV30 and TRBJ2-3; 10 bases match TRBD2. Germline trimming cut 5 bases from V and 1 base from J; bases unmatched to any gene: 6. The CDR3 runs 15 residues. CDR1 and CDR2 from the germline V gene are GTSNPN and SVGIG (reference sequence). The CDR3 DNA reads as TGTGCCTGGGGTACCGGGACTAGCGGCACAGATACGCAGTATTTT. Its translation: CAWGTGTSGTDTQYF.

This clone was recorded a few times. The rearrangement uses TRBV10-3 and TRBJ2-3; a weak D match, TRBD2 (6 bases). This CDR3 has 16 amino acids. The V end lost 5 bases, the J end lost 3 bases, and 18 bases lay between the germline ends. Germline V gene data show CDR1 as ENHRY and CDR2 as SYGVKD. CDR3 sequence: CAISPGGAKRTDTQYF. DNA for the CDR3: TGTGCCATCAGTCCCGGGGGAGCTAAGAGGACAGATACGCAGTATTTT.

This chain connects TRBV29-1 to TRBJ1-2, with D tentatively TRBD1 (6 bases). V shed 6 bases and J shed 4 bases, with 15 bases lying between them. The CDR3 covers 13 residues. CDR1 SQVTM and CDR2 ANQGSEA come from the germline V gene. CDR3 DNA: TGCAGCGTGGGACAAGGAGGTAGCTATGGCTACACCTTC. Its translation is CSVGQGGSYGYTF. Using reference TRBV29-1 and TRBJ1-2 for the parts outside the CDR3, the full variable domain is SAVISQKPSRDICQRGTSLTIQCQVDSQVTMMFWYRQQPGQSLTLIATANQGSEATYESGFVIDKFPISRPNLTFSTLTVSNMSPEDSSIYLCSVGQGGSYGYTFGSGTRLTVV.

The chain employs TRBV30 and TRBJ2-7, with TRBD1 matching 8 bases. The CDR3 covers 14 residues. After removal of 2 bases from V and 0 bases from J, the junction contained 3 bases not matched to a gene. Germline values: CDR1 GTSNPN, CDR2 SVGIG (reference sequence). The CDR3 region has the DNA TGTGCCTGGAGTCCCACAGGGGGCTCCTACGAGCAGTACTTC. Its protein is CAWSPTGGSYEQYF.

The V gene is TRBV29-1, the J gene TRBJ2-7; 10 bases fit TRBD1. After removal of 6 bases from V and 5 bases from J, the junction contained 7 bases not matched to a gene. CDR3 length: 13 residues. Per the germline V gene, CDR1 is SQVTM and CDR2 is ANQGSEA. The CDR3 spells CSVLGQGSDEQYF. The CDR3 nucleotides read TGCAGCGTGCTGGGACAGGGGTCCGACGAGCAGTACTTC.

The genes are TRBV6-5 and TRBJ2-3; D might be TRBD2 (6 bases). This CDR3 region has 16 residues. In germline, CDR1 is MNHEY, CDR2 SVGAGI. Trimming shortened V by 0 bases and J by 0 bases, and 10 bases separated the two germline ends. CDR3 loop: CASSYSSRGSTDTQYF. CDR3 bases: TGTGCCAGCAGTTACTCGTCTCGGGGGAGCACAGATACGCAGTATTTT.

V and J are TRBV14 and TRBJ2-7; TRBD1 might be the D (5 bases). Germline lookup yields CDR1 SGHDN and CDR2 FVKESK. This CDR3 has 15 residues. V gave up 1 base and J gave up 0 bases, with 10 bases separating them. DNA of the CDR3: TGTGCCAGCAGCCAAGGGGCAGGGAACTCCTACGAGCAGTACTTC. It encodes CASSQGAGNSYEQYF.

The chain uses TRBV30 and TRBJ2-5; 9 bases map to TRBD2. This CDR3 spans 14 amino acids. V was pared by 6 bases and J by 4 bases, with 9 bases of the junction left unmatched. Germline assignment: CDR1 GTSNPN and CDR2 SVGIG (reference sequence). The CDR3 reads CACRVAGVTETQYF. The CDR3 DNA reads TGTGCCTGCCGGGTAGCGGGGGTAACAGAGACCCAGTACTTC.

CDR3 loop: CASSYSHQYGYTF. DNA of the CDR3: TGTGCCAGCAGTTACTCCCACCAGTATGGCTACACCTTC. The chain combines TRBV6-5 with TRBJ1-2; D uncertain. The CDR3 runs to 13 residues. Trimming took off 0 bases at V and 5 bases at J, with 7 bases between the two ends. Germline V lookup: CDR1 MNHEY, CDR2 SVGAGI.

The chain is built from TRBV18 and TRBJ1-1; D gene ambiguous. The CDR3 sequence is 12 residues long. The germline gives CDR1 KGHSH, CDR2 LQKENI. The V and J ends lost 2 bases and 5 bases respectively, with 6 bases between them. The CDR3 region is CASSPGETEAFF. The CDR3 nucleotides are TGTGCCAGCTCACCAGGGGAGACTGAAGCTTTCTTT. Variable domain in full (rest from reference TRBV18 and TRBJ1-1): NAGVMQNPRHLVRRRGQEARLRCSPMKGHSHVYWYRQLPEEGLKFMVYLQKENIIDESGMPKERFSAEFPKEGPSILRIQQVVRGDSAAYFCASSPGETEAFFGQGTRLTVV.

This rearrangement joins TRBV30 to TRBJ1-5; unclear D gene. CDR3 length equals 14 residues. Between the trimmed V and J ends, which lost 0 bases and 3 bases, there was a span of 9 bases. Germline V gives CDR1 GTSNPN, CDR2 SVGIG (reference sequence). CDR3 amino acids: CAWSVSVANQPQHF. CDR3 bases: TGTGCCTGGAGTGTCTCAGTGGCCAATCAGCCCCAGCATTTT.

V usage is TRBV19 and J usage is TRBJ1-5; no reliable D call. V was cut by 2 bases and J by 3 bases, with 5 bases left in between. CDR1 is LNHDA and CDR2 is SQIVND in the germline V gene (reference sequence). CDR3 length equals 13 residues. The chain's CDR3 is CASSITDNQPQHF. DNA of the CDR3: TGTGCCAGTAGTATAACAGACAATCAGCCCCAGCATTTT.

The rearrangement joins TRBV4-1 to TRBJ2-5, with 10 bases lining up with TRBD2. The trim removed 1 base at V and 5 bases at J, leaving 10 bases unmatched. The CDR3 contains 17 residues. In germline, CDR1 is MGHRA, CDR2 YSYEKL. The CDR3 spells CASSQGVSGGIGETQYF. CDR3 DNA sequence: TGCGCCAGCAGCCAAGGTGTTAGCGGGGGGATCGGCGAGACCCAGTACTTC.

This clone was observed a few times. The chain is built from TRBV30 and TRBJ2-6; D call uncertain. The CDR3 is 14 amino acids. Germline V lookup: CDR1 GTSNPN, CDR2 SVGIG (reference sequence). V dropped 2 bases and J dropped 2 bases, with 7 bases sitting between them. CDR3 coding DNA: TGTGCCTGGAGTCCGGGCCCTGGGGCCAACGTCCTGACTTTC. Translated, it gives CAWSPGPGANVLTF. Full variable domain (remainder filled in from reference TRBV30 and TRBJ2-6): SQTIHQWPATLVQPVGSPLSLECTVEGTSNPNLYWYRQAAGRGLQLLFYSVGIGQISSEVPQNLSASRPQDRQFILSSKKLLLSDSGFYLCAWSPGPGANVLTFGAGSRLTVL.

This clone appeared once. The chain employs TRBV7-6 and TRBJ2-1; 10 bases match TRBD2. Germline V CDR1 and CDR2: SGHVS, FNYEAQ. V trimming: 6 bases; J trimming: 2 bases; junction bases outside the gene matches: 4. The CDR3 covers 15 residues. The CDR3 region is CASRKSGGAYNEQFF. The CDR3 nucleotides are TGTGCCAGCAGGAAAAGCGGGGGGGCCTACAATGAGCAGTTCTTC.

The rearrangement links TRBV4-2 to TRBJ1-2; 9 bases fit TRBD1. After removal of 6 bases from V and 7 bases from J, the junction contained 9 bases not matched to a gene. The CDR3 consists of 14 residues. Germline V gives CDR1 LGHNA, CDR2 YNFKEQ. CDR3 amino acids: CASSYTPDRGGYTF. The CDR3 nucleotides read TGTGCCAGCAGTTACACCCCGGACAGGGGTGGCTACACCTTC.

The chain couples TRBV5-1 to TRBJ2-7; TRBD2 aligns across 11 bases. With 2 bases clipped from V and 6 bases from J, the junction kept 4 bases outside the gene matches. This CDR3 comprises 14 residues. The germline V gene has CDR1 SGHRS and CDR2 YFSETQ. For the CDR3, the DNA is TGCGCCAGCAGCTTAGGAACTAGCGGGGGCGAGCAGTACTTC. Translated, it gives CASSLGTSGGEQYF.

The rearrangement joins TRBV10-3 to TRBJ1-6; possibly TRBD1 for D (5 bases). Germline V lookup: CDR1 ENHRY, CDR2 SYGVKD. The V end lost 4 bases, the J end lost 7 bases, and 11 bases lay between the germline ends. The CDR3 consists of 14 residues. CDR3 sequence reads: CAISVADINSPLHF. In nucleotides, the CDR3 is TGTGCCATCAGTGTTGCGGACATAAATTCACCCCTCCACTTT.

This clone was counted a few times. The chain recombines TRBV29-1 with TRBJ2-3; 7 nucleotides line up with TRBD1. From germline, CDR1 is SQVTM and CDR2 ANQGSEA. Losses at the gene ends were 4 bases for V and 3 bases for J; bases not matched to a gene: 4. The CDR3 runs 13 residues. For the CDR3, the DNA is TGCAGCGTTGCAGGACAGGTGACAGATACGCAGTATTTT. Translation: CSVAGQVTDTQYF.

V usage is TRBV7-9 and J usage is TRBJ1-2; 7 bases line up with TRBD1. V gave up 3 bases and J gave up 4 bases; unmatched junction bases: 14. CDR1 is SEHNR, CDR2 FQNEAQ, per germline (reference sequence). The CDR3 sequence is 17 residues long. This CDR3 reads CASSFLGGQTRIYGYTF. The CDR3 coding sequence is TGTGCCAGCAGCTTTCTAGGGGGCCAAACTCGGATCTATGGCTACACCTTC.

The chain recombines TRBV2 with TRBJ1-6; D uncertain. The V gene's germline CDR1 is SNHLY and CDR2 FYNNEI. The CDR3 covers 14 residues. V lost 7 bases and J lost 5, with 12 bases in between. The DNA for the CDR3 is TGTGCCAGCACCACCGTTTTTGATAATTCACCCCTCCACTTT. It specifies CASTTVFDNSPLHF.